Below, 5 T cell receptor beta chains from the same sample are listed, as sequenced in a study of cytomegalovirus exposure and HLA in healthy donors. The PCR used 60 Vbeta and 13 Jbeta primers. Only in-frame clones appear in the TCRdb table, and some are missing; sequencing was by immunoSEQ multiplex PCR. This table has about 260,000 clones, roughly 81% appearing once. Specimen: PBMCs. The source is a woman between 35 and 50 years old in good health and CMV-seropositive.

J is TRBJ1-1 and V is TRBV4-3; maybe TRBD1 (5 bases). Germline V CDR1 and CDR2: LGHNA, YSLEER. This CDR3 has 14 residues. Trimming shortened V by 0 bases and J by 10 bases, and 15 bases separated the two germline ends. The CDR3 is CASSQDRSGFRAFF. The CDR3 nucleotides are TGCGCCAGCAGCCAAGATCGTTCAGGGTTCCGAGCTTTCTTT.

The chain joins TRBV11-2 to TRBJ1-4; perhaps TRBD1 as D (5 bases). The CDR3 covers 16 residues. V was cut by 5 bases and J by 8 bases, with 21 bases left in between. In germline, CDR1 is SGHAT, CDR2 FQNNGV. CDR3 DNA: TGTGCCAGCAGCCCTAGGGGTGGCCGGGCCGGGGAAAAACTGTTTTTT. Protein: CASSPRGGRAGEKLFF.

The chain couples TRBV5-8 to TRBJ2-7, with D perhaps matching TRBD1 (6 bases). The CDR3 consists of 14 residues. Looked up from germline, CDR1 is SGHTS and CDR2 is YDEGEE. The germline V and J ends were trimmed by 1 base and 1 base, with 9 bases remaining between them. DNA for the CDR3: TGTGCCAGCAGCTTGCGTACAGGGTCCTACGAGCAGTACTTC. This sequence encodes CASSLRTGSYEQYF.

This clone occurred a few times. CDR3 protein: CASSVPMDRGDTGELFF. The CDR3 nucleotides read TGTGCCAGCAGCGTACCAATGGACAGGGGGGACACCGGGGAGCTGTTTTTT. V is TRBV9 and J is TRBJ2-2, with 10 bases that match TRBD1. Germline CDR1 is SGDLS and CDR2 is YYNGEE. Germline trimming cut 1 base from V and 3 bases from J; bases unmatched to any gene: 6. CDR3 length: 17 residues.

The rearrangement links TRBV7-9 to TRBJ2-2; no definite D call. This CDR3 is built from 15 residues. With 3 bases removed from V and 5 bases from J, the gap between germline ends came to 13 bases. From germline, CDR1 is SEHNR and CDR2 FQNEAQ (reference sequence). The DNA of the CDR3 is TGTGCCAGCAGCTTGGCGGCGAGCGCAACCGGGGAGCTGTTTTTT. This translates into CASSLAASATGELFF. Supplemented by reference TRBV7-9 and TRBJ2-2, the full variable domain reads DTGVSQNPRHKITKRGQNVTFRCDPISEHNRLYWYRQTLGQGPEFLTYFQNEAQLEKSRLLSDRFSAERPKGSFSTLEIQRTEQGDSAMYLCASSLAASATGELFFGEGSRLTVL.